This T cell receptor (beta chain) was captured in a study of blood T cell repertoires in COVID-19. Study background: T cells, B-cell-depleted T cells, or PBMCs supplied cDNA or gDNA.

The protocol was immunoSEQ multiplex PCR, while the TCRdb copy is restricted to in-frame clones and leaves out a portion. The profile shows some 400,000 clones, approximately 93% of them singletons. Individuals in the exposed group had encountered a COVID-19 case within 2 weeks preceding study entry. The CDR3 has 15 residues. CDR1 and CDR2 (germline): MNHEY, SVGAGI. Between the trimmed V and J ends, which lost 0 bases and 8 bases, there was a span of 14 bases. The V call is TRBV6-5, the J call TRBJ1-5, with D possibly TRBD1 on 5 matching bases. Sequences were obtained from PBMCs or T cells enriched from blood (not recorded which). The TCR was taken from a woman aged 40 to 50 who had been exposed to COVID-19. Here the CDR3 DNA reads TGTGCCAGCAGTTACTCTCAGGGTATTGGAAAGCCCCAGCATTTT. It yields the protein CASSYSQGIGKPQHF.